This paragraph reports one T cell receptor beta chain. This CDR3 is 15 amino acids long. Trimming took 10 bases from V and 6 from J; bases not matched to a gene: 10. Per the germline V gene, CDR1 is ENHRY and CDR2 is SYGVKD. Profiling relied on immunoSEQ multiplex PCR, and the TCRdb table lists in-frame clones only, not all of them. The sample has around 340,000 clones, over 90% seen once; the top ten hold roughly 0.02%. This sample is drawn from a study of shared T cell receptors in the human thymus. The sample comprised thymocytes. The sequence derives from a human donor. The chain employs TRBV10-3 and TRBJ2-1; 12 bases match TRBD2. CDR3 in DNA: TGTGCCACCCAAACCCCGACTAGCGGGAGCAATGAGCAGTTCTTC. Its translation: CATQTPTSGSNEQFF.